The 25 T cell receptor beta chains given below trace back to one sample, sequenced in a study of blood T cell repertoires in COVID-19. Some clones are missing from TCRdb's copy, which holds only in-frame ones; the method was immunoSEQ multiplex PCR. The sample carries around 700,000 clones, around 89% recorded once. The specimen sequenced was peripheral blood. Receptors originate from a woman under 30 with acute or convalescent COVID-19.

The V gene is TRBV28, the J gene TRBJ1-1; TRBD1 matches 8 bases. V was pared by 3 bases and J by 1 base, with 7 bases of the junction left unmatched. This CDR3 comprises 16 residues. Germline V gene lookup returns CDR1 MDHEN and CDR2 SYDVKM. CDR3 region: CASSFRPGTGNTEAFF. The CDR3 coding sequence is TGTGCCAGCAGTTTTCGCCCCGGGACAGGGAACACTGAAGCTTTCTTT.

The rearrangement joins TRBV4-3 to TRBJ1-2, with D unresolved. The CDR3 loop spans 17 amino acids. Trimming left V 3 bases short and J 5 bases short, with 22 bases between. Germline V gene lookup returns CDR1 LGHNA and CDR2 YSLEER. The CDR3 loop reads CASSQKHRQDFGYGYTF. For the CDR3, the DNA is TGCGCCAGCAGCCAGAAGCATAGGCAGGACTTTGGGTATGGCTACACCTTC.

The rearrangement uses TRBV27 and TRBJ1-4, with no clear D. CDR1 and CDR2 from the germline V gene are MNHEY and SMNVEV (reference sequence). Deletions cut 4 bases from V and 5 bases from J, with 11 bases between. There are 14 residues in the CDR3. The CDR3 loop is CASSSGSANEKLFF. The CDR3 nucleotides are TGTGCCAGCAGTTCGGGGAGTGCGAATGAAAAACTGTTTTTT.

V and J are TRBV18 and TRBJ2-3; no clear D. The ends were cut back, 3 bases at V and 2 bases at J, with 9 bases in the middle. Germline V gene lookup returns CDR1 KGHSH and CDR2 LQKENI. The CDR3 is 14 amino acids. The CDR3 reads CASSPGATTDTQYF. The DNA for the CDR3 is TGTGCCAGCTCACCCGGAGCGACCACAGATACGCAGTATTTT.

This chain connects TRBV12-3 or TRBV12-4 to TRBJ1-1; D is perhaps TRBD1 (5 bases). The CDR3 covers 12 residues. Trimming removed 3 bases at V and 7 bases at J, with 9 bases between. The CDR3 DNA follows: TGTGCCAGCAGTTTTTTGGGGGGTGAAGCTTTCTTT. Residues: CASSFLGGEAFF.

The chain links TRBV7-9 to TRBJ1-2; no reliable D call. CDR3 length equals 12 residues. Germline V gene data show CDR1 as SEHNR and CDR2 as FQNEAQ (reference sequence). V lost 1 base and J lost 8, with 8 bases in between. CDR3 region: CASSLEERGYTF. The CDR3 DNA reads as TGTGCCAGCAGCTTAGAAGAGAGGGGCTACACCTTC.

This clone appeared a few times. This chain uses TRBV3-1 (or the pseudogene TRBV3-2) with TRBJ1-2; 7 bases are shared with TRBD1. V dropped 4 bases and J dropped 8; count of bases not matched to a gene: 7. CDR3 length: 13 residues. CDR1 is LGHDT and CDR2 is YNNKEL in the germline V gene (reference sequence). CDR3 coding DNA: TGTGCCAGCAGCCCAGGGACAGTCCGCGGCTACACCTTC. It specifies CASSPGTVRGYTF.

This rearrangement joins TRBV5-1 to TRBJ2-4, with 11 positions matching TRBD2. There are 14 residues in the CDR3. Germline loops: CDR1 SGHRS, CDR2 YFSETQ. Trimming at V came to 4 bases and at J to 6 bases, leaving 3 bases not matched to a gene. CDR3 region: CASSPGTSGNIQYF. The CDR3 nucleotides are TGCGCCAGCAGCCCAGGGACTAGCGGAAACATTCAGTACTTC.

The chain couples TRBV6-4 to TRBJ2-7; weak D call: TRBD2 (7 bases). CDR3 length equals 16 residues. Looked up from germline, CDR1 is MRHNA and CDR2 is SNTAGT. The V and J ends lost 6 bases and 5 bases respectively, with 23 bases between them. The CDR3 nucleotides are TGTGCCAGCAGCGCCCCGGAGGGGGGGCGAGTAAACGAGCAGTACTTC. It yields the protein CASSAPEGGRVNEQYF.

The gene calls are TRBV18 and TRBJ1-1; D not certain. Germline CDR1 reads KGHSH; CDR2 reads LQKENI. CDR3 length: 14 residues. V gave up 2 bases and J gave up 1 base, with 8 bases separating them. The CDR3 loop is CASSPRSPNTEAFF. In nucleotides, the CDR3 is TGTGCCAGCTCACCAAGGAGTCCGAACACTGAAGCTTTCTTT. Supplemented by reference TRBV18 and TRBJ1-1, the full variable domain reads NAGVMQNPRHLVRRRGQEARLRCSPMKGHSHVYWYRQLPEEGLKFMVYLQKENIIDESGMPKERFSAEFPKEGPSILRIQQVVRGDSAAYFCASSPRSPNTEAFFGQGTRLTVV.

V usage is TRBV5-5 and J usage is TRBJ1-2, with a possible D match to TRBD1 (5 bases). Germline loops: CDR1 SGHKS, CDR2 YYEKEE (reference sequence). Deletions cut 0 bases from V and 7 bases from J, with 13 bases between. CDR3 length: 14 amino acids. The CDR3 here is CASSLGQGIAGYTF. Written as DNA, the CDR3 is TGTGCCAGCAGCTTGGGCCAGGGTATTGCTGGCTACACCTTC.

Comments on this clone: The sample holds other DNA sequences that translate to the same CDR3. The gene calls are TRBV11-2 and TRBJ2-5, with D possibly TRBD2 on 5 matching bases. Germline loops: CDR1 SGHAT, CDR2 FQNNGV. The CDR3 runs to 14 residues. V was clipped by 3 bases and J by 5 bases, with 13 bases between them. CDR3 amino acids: CASSFSSGGETQYF. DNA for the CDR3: TGTGCCAGCAGCTTTTCCAGCGGTGGGGAGACCCAGTACTTC.

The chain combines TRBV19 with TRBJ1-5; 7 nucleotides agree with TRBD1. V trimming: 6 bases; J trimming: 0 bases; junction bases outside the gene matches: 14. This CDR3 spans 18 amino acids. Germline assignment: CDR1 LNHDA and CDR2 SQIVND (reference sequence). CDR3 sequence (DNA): TGTGCCAGTAGCCTGATAGGGACAGAGTATTATAGCAATCAGCCCCAGCATTTT. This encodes CASSLIGTEYYSNQPQHF.

The CDR3 bases are TGCGCCAGCAGCCAAGATGGACAGGGGTATAATTCACCCCTCCACTTT. Protein sequence: CASSQDGQGYNSPLHF. The genes are TRBV4-3 and TRBJ1-6; TRBD1 matches 9 bases. Germline loops: CDR1 LGHNA, CDR2 YSLEER. The length of the CDR3 is 16 residues. V was clipped by 0 bases and J by 4 bases; unmatched bases: 1.

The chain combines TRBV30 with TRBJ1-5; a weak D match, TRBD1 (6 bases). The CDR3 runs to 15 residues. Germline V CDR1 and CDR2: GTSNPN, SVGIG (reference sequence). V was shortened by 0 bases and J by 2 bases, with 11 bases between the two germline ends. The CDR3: CAWSVAGAGNQPQHF. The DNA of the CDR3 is TGTGCCTGGAGTGTTGCGGGGGCTGGCAATCAGCCCCAGCATTTT.

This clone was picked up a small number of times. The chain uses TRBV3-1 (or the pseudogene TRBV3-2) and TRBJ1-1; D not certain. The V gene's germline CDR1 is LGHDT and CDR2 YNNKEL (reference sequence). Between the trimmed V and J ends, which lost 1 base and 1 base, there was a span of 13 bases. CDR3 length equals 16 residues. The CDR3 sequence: CASSQVWNSRNTEAFF. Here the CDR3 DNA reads TGTGCCAGCAGCCAAGTTTGGAACAGCCGGAACACTGAAGCTTTCTTT.

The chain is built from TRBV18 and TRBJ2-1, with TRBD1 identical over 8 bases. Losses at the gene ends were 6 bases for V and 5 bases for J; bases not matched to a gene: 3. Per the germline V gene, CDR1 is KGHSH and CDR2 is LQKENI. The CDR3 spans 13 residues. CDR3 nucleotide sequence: TGTGCCAGCTCTCCGGACAGGGACAATGAGCAGTTCTTC. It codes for CASSPDRDNEQFF.

Written as DNA, the CDR3 is TGTGCCAGCAGATCAGGACAGGGTTTTTATGGCTACACCTTC. Amino acids: CASRSGQGFYGYTF. This sequence joins TRBV6-5 and TRBJ1-2; 8 bases agree with TRBD1. CDR1 and CDR2 from the germline V gene are MNHEY and SVGAGI. The CDR3 is 14 amino acids. V shed 6 bases, J shed 5 bases, and the junction held 8 bases outside the gene matches.

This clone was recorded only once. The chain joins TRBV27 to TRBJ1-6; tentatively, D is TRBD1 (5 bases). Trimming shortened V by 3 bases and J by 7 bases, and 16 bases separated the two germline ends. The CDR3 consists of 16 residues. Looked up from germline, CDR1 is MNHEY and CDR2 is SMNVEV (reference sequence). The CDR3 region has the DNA TGTGCCAGCAGTTTTCAGCAACAGGCACCCAATTCACCCCTCCACTTT. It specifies CASSFQQQAPNSPLHF.

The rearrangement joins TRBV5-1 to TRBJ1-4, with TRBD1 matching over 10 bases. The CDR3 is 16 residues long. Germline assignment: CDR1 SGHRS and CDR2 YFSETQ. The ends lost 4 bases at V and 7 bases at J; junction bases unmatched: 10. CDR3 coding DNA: TGCGCCAGCAGCAAAGGGACAGGGGTCGGGAGTGAAAAACTGTTTTTT. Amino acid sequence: CASSKGTGVGSEKLFF.

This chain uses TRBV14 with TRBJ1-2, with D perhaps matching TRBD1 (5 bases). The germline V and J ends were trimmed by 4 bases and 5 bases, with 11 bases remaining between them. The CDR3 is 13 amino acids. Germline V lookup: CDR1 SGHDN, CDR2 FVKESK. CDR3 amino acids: CASSRGMVYGYTF. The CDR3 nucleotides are TGTGCCAGCAGCCGGGGCATGGTTTATGGCTACACCTTC.

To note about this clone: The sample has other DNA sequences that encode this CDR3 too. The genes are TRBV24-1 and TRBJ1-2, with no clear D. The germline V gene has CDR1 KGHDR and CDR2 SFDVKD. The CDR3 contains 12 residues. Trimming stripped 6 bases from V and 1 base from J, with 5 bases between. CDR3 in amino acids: CATSPSNYGYTF. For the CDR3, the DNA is TGTGCCACCAGTCCGAGTAACTATGGCTACACCTTC.

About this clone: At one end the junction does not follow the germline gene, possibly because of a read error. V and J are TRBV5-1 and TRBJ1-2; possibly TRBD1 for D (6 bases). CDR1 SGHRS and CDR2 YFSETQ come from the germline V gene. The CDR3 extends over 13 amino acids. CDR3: CASSQPSQQGWFF. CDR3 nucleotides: TGCGCCAGCAGCCAACCCTCCCAACAGGGTTGGTTCTTC.

Here the CDR3 reads CASSHPEGAGYNEQFF. The CDR3 coding sequence is TGTGCCAGCAGCCACCCAGAGGGGGCCGGCTACAATGAGCAGTTCTTC. V usage is TRBV3-1 (or the pseudogene TRBV3-2) and J usage is TRBJ2-1; 7 nucleotides line up with TRBD1. The germline gives CDR1 LGHDT, CDR2 YNNKEL (reference sequence). With V trimmed by 3 bases and J by 3 bases, 8 bases remained unmatched. This CDR3 contains 16 residues.

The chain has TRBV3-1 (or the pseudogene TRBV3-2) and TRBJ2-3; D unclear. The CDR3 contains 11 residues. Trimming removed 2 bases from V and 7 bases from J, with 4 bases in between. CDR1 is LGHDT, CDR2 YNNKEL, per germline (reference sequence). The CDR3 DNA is TGTGCCAGCAGCCAAAAGCATACGCAGTATTTT. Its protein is CASSQKHTQYF.